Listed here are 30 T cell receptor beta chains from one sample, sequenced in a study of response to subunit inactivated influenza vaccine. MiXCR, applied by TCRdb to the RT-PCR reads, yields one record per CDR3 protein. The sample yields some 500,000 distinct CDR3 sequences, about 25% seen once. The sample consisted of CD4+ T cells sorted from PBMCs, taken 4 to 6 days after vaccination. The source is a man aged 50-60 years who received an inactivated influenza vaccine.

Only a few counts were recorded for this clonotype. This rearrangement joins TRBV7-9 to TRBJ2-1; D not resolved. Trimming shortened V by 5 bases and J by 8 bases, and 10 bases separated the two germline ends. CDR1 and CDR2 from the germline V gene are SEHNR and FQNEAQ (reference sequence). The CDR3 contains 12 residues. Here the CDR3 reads CASSQSVYEQFF. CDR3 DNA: TGTGCCAGCAGCCAAAGTGTCTATGAGCAGTTCTTC.

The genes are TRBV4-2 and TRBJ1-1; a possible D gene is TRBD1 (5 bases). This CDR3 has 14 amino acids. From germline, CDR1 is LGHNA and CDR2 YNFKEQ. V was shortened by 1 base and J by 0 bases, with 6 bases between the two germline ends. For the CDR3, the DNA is TGTGCCAGCAGCCAAGGGGGCCTGAACACTGAAGCTTTCTTT. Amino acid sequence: CASSQGGLNTEAFF.

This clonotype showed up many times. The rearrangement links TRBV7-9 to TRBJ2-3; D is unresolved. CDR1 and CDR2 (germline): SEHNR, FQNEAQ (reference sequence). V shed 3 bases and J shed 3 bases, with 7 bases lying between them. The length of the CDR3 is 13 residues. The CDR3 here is CASSFSGTDTQYF. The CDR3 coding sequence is TGTGCCAGCAGCTTTAGTGGTACAGATACGCAGTATTTT. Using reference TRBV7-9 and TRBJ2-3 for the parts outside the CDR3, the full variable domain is DTGVSQNPRHKITKRGQNVTFRCDPISEHNRLYWYRQTLGQGPEFLTYFQNEAQLEKSRLLSDRFSAERPKGSFSTLEIQRTEQGDSAMYLCASSFSGTDTQYFGPGTRLTVL.

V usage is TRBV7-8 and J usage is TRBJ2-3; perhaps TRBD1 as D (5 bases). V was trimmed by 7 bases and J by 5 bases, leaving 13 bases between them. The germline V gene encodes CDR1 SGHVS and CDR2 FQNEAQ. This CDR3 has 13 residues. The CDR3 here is CASNHRWGDTQYF. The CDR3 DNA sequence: TGTGCCAGCAACCACAGGTGGGGAGATACGCAGTATTTT.

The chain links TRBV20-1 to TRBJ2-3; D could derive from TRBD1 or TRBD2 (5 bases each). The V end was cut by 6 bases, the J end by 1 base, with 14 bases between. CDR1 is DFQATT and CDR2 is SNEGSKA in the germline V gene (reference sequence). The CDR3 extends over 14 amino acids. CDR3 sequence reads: CSARNGAGTDTQYF. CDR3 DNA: TGCAGTGCCAGAAACGGGGCCGGCACAGATACGCAGTATTTT.

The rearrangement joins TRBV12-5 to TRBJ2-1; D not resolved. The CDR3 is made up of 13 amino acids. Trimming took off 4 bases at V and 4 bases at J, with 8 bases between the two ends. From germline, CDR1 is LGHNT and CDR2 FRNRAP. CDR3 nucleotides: TGTGCTAGTGGTTCCGGTTATTACAATGAGCAGTTCTTC. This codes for CASGSGYYNEQFF.

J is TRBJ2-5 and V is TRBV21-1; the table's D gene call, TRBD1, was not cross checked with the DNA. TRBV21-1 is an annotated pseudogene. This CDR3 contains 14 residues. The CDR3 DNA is TGTGCCAGCAGCAAGGGACAGAAAGAAGAGACCCAGTACTTC. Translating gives CASSKGQKEETQYF.

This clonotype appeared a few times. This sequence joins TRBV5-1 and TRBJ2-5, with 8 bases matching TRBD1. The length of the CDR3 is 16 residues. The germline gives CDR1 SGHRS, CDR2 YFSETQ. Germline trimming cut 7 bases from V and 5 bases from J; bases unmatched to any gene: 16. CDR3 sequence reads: CASANPGQALGETQYF. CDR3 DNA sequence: TGCGCCAGCGCAAATCCGGGACAGGCTCTGGGGGAGACCCAGTACTTC. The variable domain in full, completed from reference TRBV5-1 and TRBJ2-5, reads KAGVTQTPRYLIKTRGQQVTLSCSPISGHRSVSWYQQTPGQGLQFLFEYFSETQRNKGNFPGRFSGRQFSNSRSEMNVSTLELGDSALYLCASANPGQALGETQYFGPGTRLLVL.

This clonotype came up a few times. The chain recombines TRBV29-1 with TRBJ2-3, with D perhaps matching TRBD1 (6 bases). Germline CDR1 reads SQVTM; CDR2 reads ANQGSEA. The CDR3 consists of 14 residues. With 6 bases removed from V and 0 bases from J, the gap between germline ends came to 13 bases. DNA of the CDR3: TGCAGCGTGAGGGGGTGGCGTAGCACAGATACGCAGTATTTT. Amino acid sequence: CSVRGWRSTDTQYF.

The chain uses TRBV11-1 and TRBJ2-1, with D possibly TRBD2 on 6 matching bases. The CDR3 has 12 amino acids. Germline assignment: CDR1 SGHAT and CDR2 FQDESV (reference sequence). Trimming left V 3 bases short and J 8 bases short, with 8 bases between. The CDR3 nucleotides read TGTGCCAGCAGCTTTAGCGGCGATGAGCAGTTCTTC. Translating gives CASSFSGDEQFF.

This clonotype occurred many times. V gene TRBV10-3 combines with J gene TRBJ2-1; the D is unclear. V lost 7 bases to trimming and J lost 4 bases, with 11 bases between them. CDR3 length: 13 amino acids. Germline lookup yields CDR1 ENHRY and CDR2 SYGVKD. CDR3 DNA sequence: TGTGCCATCACCGAACAAAAATACAATGAGCAGTTCTTC. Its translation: CAITEQKYNEQFF.

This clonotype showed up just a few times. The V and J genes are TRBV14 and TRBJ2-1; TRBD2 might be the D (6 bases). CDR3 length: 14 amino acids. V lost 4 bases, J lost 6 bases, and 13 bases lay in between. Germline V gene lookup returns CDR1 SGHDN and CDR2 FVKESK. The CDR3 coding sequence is TGTGCCAGCAGCCTGGCGGGAAGGTTCAATGAGCAGTTCTTC. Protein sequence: CASSLAGRFNEQFF.

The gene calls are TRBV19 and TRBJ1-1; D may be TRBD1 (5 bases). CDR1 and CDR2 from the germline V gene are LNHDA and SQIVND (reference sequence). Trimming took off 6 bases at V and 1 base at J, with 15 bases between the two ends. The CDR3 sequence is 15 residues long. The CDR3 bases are TGTGCCAGTAGCCACATGGGGACGGGGAACACTGAAGCTTTCTTT. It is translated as CASSHMGTGNTEAFF.

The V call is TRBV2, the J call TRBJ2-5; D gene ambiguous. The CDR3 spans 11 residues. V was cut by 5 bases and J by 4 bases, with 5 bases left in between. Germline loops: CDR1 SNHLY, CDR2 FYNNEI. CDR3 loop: CASSRAETQYF. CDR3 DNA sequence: TGTGCCAGCAGTAGGGCAGAGACCCAGTACTTC.

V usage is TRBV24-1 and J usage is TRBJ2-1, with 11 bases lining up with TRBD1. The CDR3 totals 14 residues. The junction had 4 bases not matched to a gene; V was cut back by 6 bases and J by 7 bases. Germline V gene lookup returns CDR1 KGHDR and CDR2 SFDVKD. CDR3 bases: TGTGCCACCAGTAGGACAGGGGGCTTGAATGAGCAGTTCTTC. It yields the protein CATSRTGGLNEQFF.

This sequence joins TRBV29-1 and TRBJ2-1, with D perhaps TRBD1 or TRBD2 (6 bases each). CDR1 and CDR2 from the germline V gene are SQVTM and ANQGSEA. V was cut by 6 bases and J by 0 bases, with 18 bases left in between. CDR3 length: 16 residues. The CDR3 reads CSVGGRQDSSYNEQFF. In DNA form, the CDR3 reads TGCAGCGTGGGGGGAAGACAGGATAGCTCCTACAATGAGCAGTTCTTC.

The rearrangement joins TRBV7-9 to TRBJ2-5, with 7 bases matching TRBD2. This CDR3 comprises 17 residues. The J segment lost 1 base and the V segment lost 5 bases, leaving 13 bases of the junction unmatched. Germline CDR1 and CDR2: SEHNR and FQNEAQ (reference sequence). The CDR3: CASSRGEGVGGQETQYF. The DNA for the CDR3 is TGTGCCAGCAGCCGAGGGGAGGGAGTCGGTGGCCAAGAGACCCAGTACTTC.

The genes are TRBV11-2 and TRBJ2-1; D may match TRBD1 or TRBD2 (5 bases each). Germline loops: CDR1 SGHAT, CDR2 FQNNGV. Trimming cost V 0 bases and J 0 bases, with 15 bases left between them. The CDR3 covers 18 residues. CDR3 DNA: TGTGCCAGCAGCTTAGAAGGGGCACTTGGGAGCTCCTACAATGAGCAGTTCTTC. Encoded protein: CASSLEGALGSSYNEQFF.

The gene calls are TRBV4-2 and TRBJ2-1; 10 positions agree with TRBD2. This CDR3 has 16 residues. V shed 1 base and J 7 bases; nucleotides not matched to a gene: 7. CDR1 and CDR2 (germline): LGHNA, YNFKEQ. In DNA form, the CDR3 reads TGTGCCAGCAGCCAAGGGGGTAGCGGGAGGTTTAATGAGCAGTTCTTC. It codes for CASSQGGSGRFNEQFF.

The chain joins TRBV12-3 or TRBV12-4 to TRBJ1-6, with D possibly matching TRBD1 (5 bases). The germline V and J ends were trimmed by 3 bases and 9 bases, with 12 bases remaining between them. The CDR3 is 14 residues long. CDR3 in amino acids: CASSFVGEVSPLHF. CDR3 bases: TGTGCCAGCAGTTTTGTAGGGGAGGTTTCACCCCTCCACTTT.

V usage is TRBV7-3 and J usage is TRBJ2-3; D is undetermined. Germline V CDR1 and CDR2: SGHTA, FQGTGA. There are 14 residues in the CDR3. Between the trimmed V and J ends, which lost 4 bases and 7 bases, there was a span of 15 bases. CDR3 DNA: TGTGCCAGCAGCTCTATAGGGAAAGGATATACGCAGTATTTT. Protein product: CASSSIGKGYTQYF.

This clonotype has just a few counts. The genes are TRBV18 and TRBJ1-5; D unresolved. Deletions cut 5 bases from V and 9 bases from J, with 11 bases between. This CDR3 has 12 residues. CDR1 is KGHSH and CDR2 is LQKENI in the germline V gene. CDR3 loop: CASSSSRAPQHF. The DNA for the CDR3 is TGTGCCAGCTCATCCTCCCGGGCGCCCCAGCATTTT. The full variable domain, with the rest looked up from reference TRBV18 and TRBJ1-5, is NAGVMQNPRHLVRRRGQEARLRCSPMKGHSHVYWYRQLPEEGLKFMVYLQKENIIDESGMPKERFSAEFPKEGPSILRIQQVVRGDSAAYFCASSSSRAPQHFGDGTRLSIL.

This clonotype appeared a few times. The CDR3 region is CASSYHSATNEKLFF. The CDR3 DNA reads TGTGCCAGCAGCTACCACAGTGCAACTAATGAAAAACTGTTTTTT. The V call is TRBV11-2, the J call TRBJ1-4; no clear D. This CDR3 is 15 amino acids long. Trimming removed 4 bases from V and 0 bases from J, with 9 bases in between. Germline V gene data show CDR1 as SGHAT and CDR2 as FQNNGV.

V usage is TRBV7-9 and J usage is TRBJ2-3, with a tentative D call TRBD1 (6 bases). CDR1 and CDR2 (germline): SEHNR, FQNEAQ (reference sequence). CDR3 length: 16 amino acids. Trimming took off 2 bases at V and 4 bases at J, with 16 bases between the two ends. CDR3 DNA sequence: TGTGCCAGCAGCTTATTTGGCGCAGGGGCCGCAGATACGCAGTATTTT. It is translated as CASSLFGAGAADTQYF.

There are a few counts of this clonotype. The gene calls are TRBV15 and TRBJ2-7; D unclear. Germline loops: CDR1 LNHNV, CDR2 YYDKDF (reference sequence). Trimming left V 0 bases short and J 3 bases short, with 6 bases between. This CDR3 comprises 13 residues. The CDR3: CATSRDLVYEQYF. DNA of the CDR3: TGTGCCACCAGCAGAGACTTAGTCTACGAGCAGTACTTC.

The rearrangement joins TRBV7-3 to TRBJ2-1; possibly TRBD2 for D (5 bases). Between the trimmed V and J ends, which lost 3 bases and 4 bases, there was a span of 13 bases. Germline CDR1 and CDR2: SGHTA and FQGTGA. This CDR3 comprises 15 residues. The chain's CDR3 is CASSFGGSGYNEQFF. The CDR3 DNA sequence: TGTGCCAGCAGCTTTGGAGGATCTGGGTACAATGAGCAGTTCTTC.

The CDR3 reads CSARWGGRETQYF. CDR3 sequence (DNA): TGCAGTGCTAGATGGGGAGGGAGGGAGACCCAGTACTTC. This rearrangement joins TRBV20-1 to TRBJ2-5; 7 nucleotides match TRBD2. The germline V gene encodes CDR1 DFQATT and CDR2 SNEGSKA (reference sequence). CDR3 length equals 13 residues. Losses at the gene ends were 2 bases for V and 5 bases for J; bases not matched to a gene: 5.

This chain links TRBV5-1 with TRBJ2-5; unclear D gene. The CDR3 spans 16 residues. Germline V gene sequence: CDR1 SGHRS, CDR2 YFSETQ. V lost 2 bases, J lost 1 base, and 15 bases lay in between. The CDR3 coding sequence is TGCGCCAGCAGCTTTTCTCCCGGACCCCTCCAAGAGACCCAGTACTTC. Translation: CASSFSPGPLQETQYF.

CDR3 nucleotides: TGCGCCAGCAGCCAAGATTTGAGAACCGGGGAGCTGTTTTTT. Protein product: CASSQDLRTGELFF. V is TRBV4-1 and J is TRBJ2-2; D remains ambiguous. Trimming stripped 0 bases from V and 5 bases from J, with 7 bases between. The germline CDR1 and CDR2 sequences are MGHRA and YSYEKL. CDR3 length equals 14 residues.

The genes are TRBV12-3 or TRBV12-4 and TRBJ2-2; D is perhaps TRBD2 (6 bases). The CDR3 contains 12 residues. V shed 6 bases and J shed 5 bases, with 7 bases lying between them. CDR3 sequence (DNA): TGTGCCAGCAGGGAGGGAACCGGGGAGCTGTTTTTT. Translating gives CASREGTGELFF.